The clone carrying this T cell receptor beta chain has just a few counts. V was pared by 3 bases and J by 8 bases, with 6 bases of the junction left unmatched. There are 14 residues in the CDR3. These data belong to a study of Graves' ophthalmopathy and Graves' hyperthyroidism. CDR3 regions of TCR beta were amplified from RNA transcripts. RT-PCR with HTBI primers came first, then second-round multiplex PCR. TCRdb processed the multiplex PCR reads anew with MiXCR; each CDR3 protein has one entry. The sample carries around 670,000 distinct CDR3 sequences, roughly 40% recorded once. Every ophthalmopathy donor presented moderate-to-severe activity, CAS ≥3, NOSPECS ≥4 and duration under 3 months.

The sample comprised peripheral blood. The TCR sequence derives from an adult man with Graves' ophthalmopathy. The V gene is TRBV12-3 or TRBV12-4, the J gene TRBJ1-4; 7 bases agree with TRBD1. CDR3 sequence (DNA): TGTGCCAGCAGTTTCCCGGGACAGATAGAAAAACTGTTTTTT. Encoded protein: CASSFPGQIEKLFF.